The clone carrying this T cell receptor (beta chain) was seen just once. The antigen remains undetermined. One end of the junction fails to match germline, which may point to a read error. The CDR3 covers 16 residues. Germline CDR1 reads SEHNR; CDR2 reads FQNEAQ (reference sequence). The data derive from a study of molecular identifiers for immune sequencing clone quantification. Across the whole study: Sequencing covered four of five parts into which replicate RNA from approximately 22,000 or 94,000 naive CD8 cells was split.

Study conclusions and caveats: In naive cells, under 1% of molecules belonged to clones above 20 RNA copies, against over 97% in effector cells.

TCRdb re-called the PCR reads with MiXCR, one entry per CDR3 protein. The sample has approximately 630,000 distinct CDR3 sequences, around 25% seen once. Sample: naive CD8+ T cells from blood, with Jurkat cell RNA spiked in. Noted subset: FACS-sorted CD8+CD4-CCR7+CD45RA+ naive T cells. J is TRBJ1-1 and V is TRBV7-9; unclear D gene. This clonotype was obtained from a human donor in good health. Some libraries in this study had Jurkat cell RNA spiked in. The CDR3 reads CASSPIPGRMNTAAFF. CDR3 bases: TGTGCCAGCAGCCCAATACCTGGACGGATGAACACTGCAGCTTTCTTT.